These 8 T cell receptor beta chains were all obtained from the same sample, sequenced in a study of T-cell reconstitution after alpha-beta-depleted transplantation in children. Construction of the TCRbeta library involved unique molecular identifiers. TCRdb re-analysed the PCR reads in MiXCR, keeping a single row per CDR3 protein. Found here are some 350,000 distinct CDR3 sequences, about 17% of them singletons; the top ten hold roughly 40%. This specimen was PBMCs, mostly from graft donor cells, taken 360 days after TCRalphabeta/CD19-depleted stem cell transplant. The source is a male patient under 10 years old who had a stem cell transplant for acute lymphoblastic leukemia, so the T cells may come from the graft donor.

This clonotype was seen a handful of times. V and J are TRBV27 and TRBJ2-7, with 9 bases that match TRBD2. Germline CDR1 is MNHEY and CDR2 is SMNVEV (reference sequence). This CDR3 spans 15 amino acids. Trimming took 2 bases from V and 2 from J; bases not matched to a gene: 4. The CDR3 reads CASSLSGLATYEQYF. The DNA for the CDR3 is TGTGCCAGCAGTTTAAGTGGACTAGCGACCTACGAGCAGTACTTC.

This rearrangement joins TRBV2 to TRBJ2-5; TRBD2 agrees at 12 bases. V was pared by 5 bases and J by 1 base, with 5 bases of the junction left unmatched. CDR3 length equals 16 residues. Germline V gene lookup returns CDR1 SNHLY and CDR2 FYNNEI. CDR3 DNA sequence: TGTGCCAGCAGTCCTACGGGACTAGCGGGCCAAGAGACCCAGTACTTC. As protein: CASSPTGLAGQETQYF. The whole variable domain, filled in from reference TRBV2 and TRBJ2-5, reads EPEVTQTPSHQVTQMGQEVILRCVPISNHLYFYWYRQILGQKVEFLVSFYNNEISEKSEIFDDQFSVERPDGSNFTLKIRSTKLEDSAMYFCASSPTGLAGQETQYFGPGTRLLVL.

The chain recombines TRBV28 with TRBJ2-1; the D gene is possibly TRBD1 (8 bases). Trimming pared 3 bases from V and 2 bases from J, leaving 35 bases between. Germline V gene sequence: CDR1 MDHEN, CDR2 SYDVKM. The CDR3 is made up of 23 amino acids. The CDR3 is CASSFGWFREDPRQGTAYNEQFF. Here the CDR3 DNA reads TGTGCCAGCAGTTTTGGATGGTTTCGGGAGGACCCCCGACAGGGGACAGCCTACAATGAGCAGTTCTTC.

This clonotype was found a few times. The rearrangement joins TRBV20-1 to TRBJ2-3; D remains unclear. Trimming took 6 bases from V and 2 from J, leaving 12 bases between them. The CDR3 runs 13 residues. CDR1 is DFQATT, CDR2 SNEGSKA, per germline (reference sequence). The DNA for the CDR3 is TGCAGTGCCAGGAAGTCTAACACAGATACGCAGTATTTT. This translates into CSARKSNTDTQYF.

This clonotype has only a few counts. The chain joins TRBV4-1 to TRBJ1-4; D may be TRBD1 (5 bases). Germline V lookup: CDR1 MGHRA, CDR2 YSYEKL. This CDR3 is built from 16 residues. Trimming removed 1 base from V and 2 bases from J, with 11 bases in between. The CDR3 DNA is TGCGCCAGCAGCCAAGCCGGGGCGACTACTAATGAAAAACTGTTTTTT. This encodes CASSQAGATTNEKLFF.

This clonotype occurred a few times. The rearrangement joins TRBV27 to TRBJ1-1; 8 nucleotides align to TRBD1. The CDR3 extends over 13 amino acids. V lost 6 bases to trimming and J lost 6 bases; unmatched junction nucleotides: 6. Looked up from germline, CDR1 is MNHEY and CDR2 is SMNVEV (reference sequence). The CDR3 DNA follows: TGTGCCAGCAGCGACAGGGGTCGGTCTGAAGCTTTCTTT. Protein: CASSDRGRSEAFF.

CDR3 in amino acids: CASGRPMNTGELFF. The CDR3 DNA reads as TGTGCCAGCGGGAGGCCTATGAACACCGGGGAGCTGTTTTTT. The chain combines TRBV5-5 with TRBJ2-2, with TRBD2 as a possible D gene (6 bases). V was shortened by 7 bases and J by 1 base, with 11 bases between the two germline ends. CDR3 size: 14 residues. Germline V lookup: CDR1 SGHKS, CDR2 YYEKEE (reference sequence).

The chain has TRBV20-1 and TRBJ2-5; 7 bases map to TRBD1. The germline gives CDR1 DFQATT, CDR2 SNEGSKA (reference sequence). This CDR3 spans 16 amino acids. The junction had 14 bases not matched to a gene; V was cut back by 0 bases and J by 7 bases. Here the CDR3 DNA reads TGCAGTGCTAGAGATCTTGAGGGACAGACAGGGCTGACCCAGTACTTC. Encoded protein: CSARDLEGQTGLTQYF.